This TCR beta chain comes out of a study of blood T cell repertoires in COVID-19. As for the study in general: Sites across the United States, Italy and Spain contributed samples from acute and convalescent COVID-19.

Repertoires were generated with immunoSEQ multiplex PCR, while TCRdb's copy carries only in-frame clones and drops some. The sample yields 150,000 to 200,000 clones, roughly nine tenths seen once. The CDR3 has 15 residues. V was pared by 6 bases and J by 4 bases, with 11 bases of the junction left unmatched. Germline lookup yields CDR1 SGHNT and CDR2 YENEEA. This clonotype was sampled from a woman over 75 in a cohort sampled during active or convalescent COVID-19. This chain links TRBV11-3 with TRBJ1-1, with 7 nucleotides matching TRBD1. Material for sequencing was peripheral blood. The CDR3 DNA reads TGTGCCAGCAGTTACGTCAGGGGGGACGGCACTGAAGCTTTCTTT. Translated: CASSYVRGDGTEAFF.